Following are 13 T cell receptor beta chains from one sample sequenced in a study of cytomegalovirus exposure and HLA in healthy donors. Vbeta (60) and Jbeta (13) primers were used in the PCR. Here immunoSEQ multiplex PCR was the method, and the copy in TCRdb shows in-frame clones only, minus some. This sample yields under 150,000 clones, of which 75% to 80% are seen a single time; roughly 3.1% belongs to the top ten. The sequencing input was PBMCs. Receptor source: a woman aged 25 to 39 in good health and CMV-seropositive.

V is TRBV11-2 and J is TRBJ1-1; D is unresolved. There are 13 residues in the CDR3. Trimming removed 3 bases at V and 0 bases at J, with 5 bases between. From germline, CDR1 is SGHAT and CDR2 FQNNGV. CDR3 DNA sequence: TGTGCCAGCAGCTTGGAGATGAACACTGAAGCTTTCTTT. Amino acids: CASSLEMNTEAFF.

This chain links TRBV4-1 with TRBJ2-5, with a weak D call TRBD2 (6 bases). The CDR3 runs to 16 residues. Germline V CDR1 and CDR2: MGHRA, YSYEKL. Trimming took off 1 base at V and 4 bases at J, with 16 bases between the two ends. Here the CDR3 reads CASSQAGLPWVETQYF. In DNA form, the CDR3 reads TGCGCCAGCAGCCAAGCGGGACTCCCCTGGGTAGAGACCCAGTACTTC.

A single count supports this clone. CDR3 in DNA: TGCGCCAGCAGCCAAGAGGAACTAGCGGGGGGGCTCGGAGATACGCAGTATTTT. Translation: CASSQEELAGGLGDTQYF. The chain employs TRBV4-3 and TRBJ2-3, with 13 bases fitting TRBD2. The germline V gene encodes CDR1 LGHNA and CDR2 YSLEER. There are 18 residues in the CDR3. The trim removed 0 bases at V and 5 bases at J, leaving 8 bases unmatched.

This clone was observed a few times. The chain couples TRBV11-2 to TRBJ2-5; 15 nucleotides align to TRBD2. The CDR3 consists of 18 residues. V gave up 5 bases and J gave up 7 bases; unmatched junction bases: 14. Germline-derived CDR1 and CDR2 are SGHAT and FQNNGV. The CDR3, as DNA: TGTGCCAGCAGCCCAGGACTAGCGGGGGGGGCCGTTGGGGGGACCCAGTACTTC. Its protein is CASSPGLAGGAVGGTQYF.

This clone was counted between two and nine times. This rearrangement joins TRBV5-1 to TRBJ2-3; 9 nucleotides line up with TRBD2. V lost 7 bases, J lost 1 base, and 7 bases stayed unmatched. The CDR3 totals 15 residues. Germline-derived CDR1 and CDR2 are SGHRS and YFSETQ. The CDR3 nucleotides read TGCGCCAGCGGGAGCGGGGGGTCGGGCACAGATACGCAGTATTTT. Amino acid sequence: CASGSGGSGTDTQYF.

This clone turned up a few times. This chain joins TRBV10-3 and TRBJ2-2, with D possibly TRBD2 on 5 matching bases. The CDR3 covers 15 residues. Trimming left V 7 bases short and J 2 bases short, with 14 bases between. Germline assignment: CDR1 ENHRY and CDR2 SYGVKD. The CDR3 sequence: CAITAGNLNTGELFF. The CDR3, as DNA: TGTGCCATCACCGCCGGGAATTTAAACACCGGGGAGCTGTTTTTT.

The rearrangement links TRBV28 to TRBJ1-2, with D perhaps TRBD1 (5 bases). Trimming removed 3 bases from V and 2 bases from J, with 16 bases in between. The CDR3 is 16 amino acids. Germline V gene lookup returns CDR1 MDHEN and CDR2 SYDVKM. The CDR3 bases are TGTGCCAGCAGTTTCGAGAGGAGGGGACCAAACTATGGCTACACCTTC. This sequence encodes CASSFERRGPNYGYTF.

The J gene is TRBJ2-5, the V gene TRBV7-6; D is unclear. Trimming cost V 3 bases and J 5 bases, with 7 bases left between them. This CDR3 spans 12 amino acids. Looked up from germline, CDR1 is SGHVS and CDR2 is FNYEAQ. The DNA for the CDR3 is TGTGCCAGCAGCTTTCAGTGGGAGACCCAGTACTTC. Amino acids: CASSFQWETQYF. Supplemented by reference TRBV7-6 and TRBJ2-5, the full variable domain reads GAGVSQSPRYKVTKRGQDVALRCDPISGHVSLYWYRQALGQGPEFLTYFNYEAQQDKSGLPNDRFSAERPEGSISTLTIQRTEQRDSAMYRCASSFQWETQYFGPGTRLLVL.

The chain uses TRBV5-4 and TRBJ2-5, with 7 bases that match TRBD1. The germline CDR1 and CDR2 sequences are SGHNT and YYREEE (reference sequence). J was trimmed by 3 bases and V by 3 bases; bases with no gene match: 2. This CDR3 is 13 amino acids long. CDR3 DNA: TGTGCCAGCAGCTCGACAGGGAAAGAGACCCAGTACTTC. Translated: CASSSTGKETQYF.

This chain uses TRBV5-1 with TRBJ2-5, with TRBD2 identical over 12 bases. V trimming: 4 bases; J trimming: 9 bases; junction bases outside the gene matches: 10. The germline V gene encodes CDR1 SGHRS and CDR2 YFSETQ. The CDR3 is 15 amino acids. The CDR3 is CASSPSSGGAGSQYF. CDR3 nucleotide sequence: TGCGCCAGCAGCCCCTCTAGCGGGGGGGCGGGGTCCCAGTACTTC.

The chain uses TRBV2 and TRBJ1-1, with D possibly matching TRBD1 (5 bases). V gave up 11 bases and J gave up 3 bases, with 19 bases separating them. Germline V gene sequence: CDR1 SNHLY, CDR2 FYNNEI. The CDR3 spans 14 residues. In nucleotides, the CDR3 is TGTGCCGGTAAGGTTGCGGGGGAATACACTGAAGCTTTCTTT. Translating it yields CAGKVAGEYTEAFF.

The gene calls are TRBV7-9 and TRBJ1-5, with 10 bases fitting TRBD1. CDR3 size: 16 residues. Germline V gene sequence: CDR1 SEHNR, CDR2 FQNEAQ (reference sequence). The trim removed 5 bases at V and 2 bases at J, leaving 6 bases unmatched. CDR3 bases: TGTGCCAGCAGCCTGGGACAGGGGACCGGCAATCAGCCCCAGCATTTT. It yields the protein CASSLGQGTGNQPQHF.

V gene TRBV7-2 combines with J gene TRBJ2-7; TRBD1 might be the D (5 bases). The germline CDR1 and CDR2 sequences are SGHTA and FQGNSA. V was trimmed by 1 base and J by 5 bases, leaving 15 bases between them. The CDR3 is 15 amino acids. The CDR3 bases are TGTGCCAGCAGCTTAGATTGGGGCAGGGTCGACGAGCAGTACTTC. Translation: CASSLDWGRVDEQYF.